Listed here are 17 T cell receptor beta chains from one sample, sequenced in a study of HIV-infected patients and healthy controls. Roughly three months, about 14 weeks, into antiretroviral therapy, follow-up blood was collected. All unsorted peripheral T cells were captured because whole blood was used without fractionation. cDNA was made from around 0.45 ug RNA using alpha and beta constant primers. Using multiplexing indices, alpha and beta chain libraries were generated apart by chain-specific third strand synthesis. TCRdb re-called the 5' RACE reads through MiXCR, storing one row per CDR3 protein. The table has more than 15,000 distinct CDR3 sequences, under 9.5% seen once. Material: blood, obtained during antiretroviral therapy. Receptors were obtained from an adult with HIV infection.

In this sample, this clonotype turned up many times. V usage is TRBV12-3 or TRBV12-4 and J usage is TRBJ2-2, with unresolved D. V dropped 5 bases and J dropped 4 bases, with 5 bases sitting between them. The CDR3 is 12 amino acids. CDR3 in amino acids: CASSRGTGELFF. CDR3 bases: TGTGCCAGCAGTCGCGGCACCGGGGAGCTGTTTTTT.

This clonotype appeared a few times. This may arise from a read error, as a much more abundant clone is one base away. The rearrangement joins TRBV6-6 to TRBJ2-7; possibly TRBD1 for D (6 bases). V lost 2 bases and J 2 bases, leaving 7 bases between the germline ends. CDR3 length: 13 residues. Germline-derived CDR1 and CDR2 are MNHNY and SVGAGI (reference sequence). The CDR3 protein is CASSYAGAYEQYF. CDR3 DNA: TGTGCCAGCAGTTACGCAGGGGCCTACGAGCAGTACTTC.

The genes are TRBV20-1 and TRBJ1-1; perhaps TRBD1 as D (6 bases). V was cut by 6 bases and J by 5 bases, with 16 bases left in between. The CDR3 spans 13 residues. Germline-derived CDR1 and CDR2 are DFQATT and SNEGSKA (reference sequence). The CDR3 nucleotides read TGCAGTGCCGGGCCGGGGGCAGGGACTGAAGCTTTCTTT. Translation gives CSAGPGAGTEAFF.

Comments on this clonotype: This sequence may be a read error, since a much larger clone differs from it by one base. The chain has TRBV6-5 and TRBJ2-2; a weak D match, TRBD1 (6 bases). The CDR3 is 14 residues long. Trimming shortened V by 9 bases and J by 5 bases, and 16 bases separated the two germline ends. Germline CDR1 reads MNHEY; CDR2 reads SVGAGI. The CDR3 DNA sequence: TGTGCCAGAAGGGTAGGGGGTGGTACCGGGGAGCTGTTTTTT. Protein sequence: CARRVGGGTGELFF.

J is TRBJ2-1 and V is TRBV11-2, with a tentative D call TRBD2 (5 bases). Germline V lookup: CDR1 SGHAT, CDR2 FQNNGV. This CDR3 is built from 14 residues. Between the trimmed V and J ends, which lost 1 base and 7 bases, there was a span of 11 bases. The CDR3 DNA follows: TGTGCCAGCAGCTTAGGGGCTGCGGGTAATGAGCAGTTCTTC. Translated, it gives CASSLGAAGNEQFF.

This clonotype was seen many times. CDR3 nucleotides: TGCAGTGCTATAGGCAGCTTCTATGGCTACACCTTC. It codes for CSAIGSFYGYTF. This chain uses TRBV20-1 with TRBJ1-2; D is uncertain. The V end lost 4 bases, the J end lost 4 bases, and 10 bases lay between the germline ends. The CDR3 extends over 12 amino acids. Germline V gives CDR1 DFQATT, CDR2 SNEGSKA (reference sequence).

The table lists this clonotype with many counts. The chain is built from TRBV12-3 or TRBV12-4 and TRBJ2-1; D unresolved. V was cut by 3 bases and J by 5 bases, with 14 bases left in between. The CDR3 has 15 amino acids. The CDR3 DNA is TGTGCCAGCAGTTTTGGGGTAGCATGGAACAATGAGCAGTTCTTC. Amino acid sequence: CASSFGVAWNNEQFF.

The sample holds many counts of this clonotype. The J gene is TRBJ2-3, the V gene TRBV7-6; 7 bases map to TRBD2. V trimming: 3 bases; J trimming: 5 bases; junction bases outside the gene matches: 11. CDR3 length: 16 amino acids. Germline values: CDR1 SGHVS, CDR2 FNYEAQ. This CDR3 is CASSFPGLTVGDTQYF. In DNA form, the CDR3 reads TGTGCCAGCAGCTTTCCGGGACTAACCGTGGGAGATACGCAGTATTTT.

The table lists this clonotype with many counts. J is TRBJ2-3 and V is TRBV5-1, with TRBD1 matching 7 bases. CDR1 SGHRS and CDR2 YFSETQ come from the germline V gene. Trimming took 6 bases from V and 1 from J; bases not matched to a gene: 5. This CDR3 contains 14 residues. CDR3 sequence (DNA): TGCGCCAGCACCCAGGGGGTGGGCACAGATACGCAGTATTTT. It specifies CASTQGVGTDTQYF. The full variable domain, completed using reference TRBV5-1 and TRBJ2-3, is KAGVTQTPRYLIKTRGQQVTLSCSPISGHRSVSWYQQTPGQGLQFLFEYFSETQRNKGNFPGRFSGRQFSNSRSEMNVSTLELGDSALYLCASTQGVGTDTQYFGPGTRLTVL.

This clonotype was counted at least ten times. The J gene is TRBJ2-7, the V gene TRBV20-1; unclear D gene. In germline, CDR1 is DFQATT, CDR2 SNEGSKA (reference sequence). This CDR3 is 12 amino acids long. Trimming stripped 6 bases from V and 7 bases from J, with 16 bases between. Written as DNA, the CDR3 is TGCAGTGCCACTACACTGGCCCGGGAGCAGTACTTC. This encodes CSATTLAREQYF.

This clonotype was counted many times. The chain is built from TRBV3-1 and TRBJ2-7; 7 bases map to TRBD2. Germline values: CDR1 LGHDT, CDR2 YNNKEL (reference sequence). The V gene end was trimmed by 2 bases and the J gene end by 6 bases; junction bases not matched to a gene: 4. The CDR3 consists of 13 residues. The chain's CDR3 is CASSQTRGGEQYF. The DNA of the CDR3 is TGTGCCAGCAGCCAAACCCGCGGGGGCGAGCAGTACTTC.

This clonotype was seen ten or more times. The rearrangement uses TRBV7-8 and TRBJ1-6; possibly TRBD1 for D (5 bases). CDR3 size: 12 residues. Germline CDR1 SGHVS, CDR2 FQNEAQ. The V gene lost 5 bases and the J gene lost 8 bases, with 7 bases spanning the gap. CDR3 region: CASSLTDSPLHF. For the CDR3, the DNA is TGTGCCAGCAGCCTGACAGATTCACCCCTCCACTTT.

In this sample, this clonotype turned up many times. The gene calls are TRBV7-2 and TRBJ2-1, with D unclear. The CDR3 is 15 amino acids. V was clipped by 1 base and J by 2 bases, with 9 bases between them. Per the germline V gene, CDR1 is SGHTA and CDR2 is FQGNSA. The CDR3 DNA sequence: TGTGCCAGCAGCTTAGAGGCCCATCCCTACAATGAGCAGTTCTTC. Translation gives CASSLEAHPYNEQFF.

This clonotype was found many times. The chain couples TRBV7-9 to TRBJ1-1; no clear D gene. V was trimmed by 5 bases and J by 2 bases, leaving 9 bases between them. CDR1 SEHNR and CDR2 FQNEAQ come from the germline V gene (reference sequence). The CDR3 extends over 13 amino acids. The DNA for the CDR3 is TGTGCCAGCAGCATCACACGAAACACTGAAGCTTTCTTT. It encodes CASSITRNTEAFF.

This clonotype showed up many times. The genes are TRBV6-6 and TRBJ2-2; 7 nucleotides align to TRBD1. The CDR3 contains 16 residues. Trimming removed 5 bases from V and 5 bases from J; junction bases left unmatched: 11. Germline V CDR1 and CDR2: MNHNY, SVGAGI (reference sequence). CDR3 protein: CASSKRQGRGTGELFF. CDR3 sequence (DNA): TGTGCCAGCAGTAAAAGACAGGGAAGAGGGACCGGGGAGCTGTTTTTT.

The chain links TRBV7-9 to TRBJ2-6; 8 bases agree with TRBD1. The CDR3 extends over 19 amino acids. V gave up 0 bases and J gave up 4 bases; unmatched junction bases: 11. Germline CDR1 and CDR2: SEHNR and FQNEAQ (reference sequence). The DNA for the CDR3 is TGTGCCAGCAGCTTAGCCCGGACAGGGTCCTTGGCCGGGGCCAACGTCCTGACTTTC. Amino acids: CASSLARTGSLAGANVLTF.

This clonotype was picked up many times. This rearrangement joins TRBV7-6 to TRBJ2-3; TRBD2 might be the D (6 bases). V was cut by 4 bases and J by 3 bases, with 14 bases left in between. Germline V lookup: CDR1 SGHVS, CDR2 FNYEAQ. The CDR3 consists of 15 residues. DNA of the CDR3: TGTGCCAGCAGCTCCAAGCCGGGACTGACAGATACGCAGTATTTT. This gives the protein CASSSKPGLTDTQYF.